The clone carrying this TCR beta chain appeared a few times. The data stem from a study of blood T cell repertoires in COVID-19. Generated by immunoSEQ multiplex PCR, the TCRdb table keeps only in-frame clones and is missing some. This sample carries some 160,000 clones, approximately 81% of them seen once, and the ten largest clones take approximately 8%. The TCR originated in a woman aged 45-59 years who had recovered from COVID-19. The specimen sequenced was PBMCs or T cells enriched from blood (not recorded which).

The CDR3 spells CASSQPGQGGNEQFF. The CDR3, as DNA: TGCGCCAGCAGCCAACCGGGACAGGGAGGCAATGAGCAGTTCTTC. J is TRBJ2-1 and V is TRBV4-3; TRBD1 matches at 9 bases. CDR1 is LGHNA, CDR2 YSLEER, per germline. V lost 2 bases and J lost 6; bases outside the gene matches: 5. The CDR3 runs 15 residues.